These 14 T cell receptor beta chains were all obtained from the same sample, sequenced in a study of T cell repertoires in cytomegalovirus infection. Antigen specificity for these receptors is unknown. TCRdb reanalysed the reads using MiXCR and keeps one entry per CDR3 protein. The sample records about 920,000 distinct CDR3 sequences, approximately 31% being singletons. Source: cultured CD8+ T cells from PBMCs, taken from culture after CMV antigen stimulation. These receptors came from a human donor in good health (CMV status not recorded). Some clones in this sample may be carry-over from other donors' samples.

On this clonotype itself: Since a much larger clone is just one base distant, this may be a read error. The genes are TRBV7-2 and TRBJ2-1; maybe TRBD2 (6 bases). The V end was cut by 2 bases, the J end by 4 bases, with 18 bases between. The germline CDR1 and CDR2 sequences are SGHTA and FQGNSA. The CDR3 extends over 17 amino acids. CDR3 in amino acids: CASSLLVSGDLYNEQFF. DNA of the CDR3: TGTGCCAGCAGCTTATTGGTGTCGGGGGACCTTTACAATGAGCAGTTCTTC.

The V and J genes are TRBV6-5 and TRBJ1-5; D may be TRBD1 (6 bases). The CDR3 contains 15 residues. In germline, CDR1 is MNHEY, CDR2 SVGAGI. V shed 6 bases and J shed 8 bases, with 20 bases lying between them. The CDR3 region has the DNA TGTGCCAGCAGCTCGATTTGGGGGGGCTCTGAGCCCCAGCATTTT. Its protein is CASSSIWGGSEPQHF.

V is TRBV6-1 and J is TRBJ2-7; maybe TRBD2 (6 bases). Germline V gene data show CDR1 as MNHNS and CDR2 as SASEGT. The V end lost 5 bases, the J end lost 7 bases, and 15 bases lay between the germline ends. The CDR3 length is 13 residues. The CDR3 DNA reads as TGTGCCAGCAGTCTTAGACTAGATACGGAGCAGTACTTC. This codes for CASSLRLDTEQYF.

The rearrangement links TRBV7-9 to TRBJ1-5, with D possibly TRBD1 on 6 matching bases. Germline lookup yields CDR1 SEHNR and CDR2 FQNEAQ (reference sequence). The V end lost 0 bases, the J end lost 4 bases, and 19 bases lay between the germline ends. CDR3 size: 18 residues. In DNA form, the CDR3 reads TGTGCCAGCAGCTTAGCTTCTCCACGGACGGACAGTAATCAGCCCCAGCATTTT. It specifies CASSLASPRTDSNQPQHF.

The DNA of the CDR3 is TGTGCCAGCAGCTCCCCCCAGGGGGATGGGGGCTACACCTTC. It specifies CASSSPQGDGGYTF. The chain recombines TRBV5-4 with TRBJ1-2; 7 nucleotides line up with TRBD1. The CDR3 contains 14 residues. Germline trimming cut 3 bases from V and 8 bases from J; bases unmatched to any gene: 10. Germline V CDR1 and CDR2: SGHNT, YYREEE (reference sequence).

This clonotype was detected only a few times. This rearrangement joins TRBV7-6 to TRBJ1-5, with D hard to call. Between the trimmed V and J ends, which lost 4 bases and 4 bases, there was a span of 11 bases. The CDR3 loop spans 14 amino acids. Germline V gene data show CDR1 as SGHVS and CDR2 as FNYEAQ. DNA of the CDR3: TGTGCCAGCAGCTATCTGCCCGGAAATCAGCCCCAGCATTTT. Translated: CASSYLPGNQPQHF. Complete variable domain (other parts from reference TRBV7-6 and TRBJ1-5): GAGVSQSPRYKVTKRGQDVALRCDPISGHVSLYWYRQALGQGPEFLTYFNYEAQQDKSGLPNDRFSAERPEGSISTLTIQRTEQRDSAMYRCASSYLPGNQPQHFGDGTRLSIL.

CDR3 loop: CASSPSRTGGRTGELFF. Here the CDR3 DNA reads TGTGCCAGCAGCCCATCCCGGACAGGGGGAAGGACCGGGGAGCTGTTTTTT. The chain is built from TRBV7-8 and TRBJ2-2; 10 bases line up with TRBD1. Germline V gene sequence: CDR1 SGHVS, CDR2 FQNEAQ. With V trimmed by 5 bases and J by 5 bases, 11 bases remained unmatched. This CDR3 is built from 17 residues.

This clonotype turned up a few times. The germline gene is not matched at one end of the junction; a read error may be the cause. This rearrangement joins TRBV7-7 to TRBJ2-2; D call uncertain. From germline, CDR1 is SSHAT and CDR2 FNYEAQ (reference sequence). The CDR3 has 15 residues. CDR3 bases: TGTGCTAGCAGCTCTAAGGGATCAAACACCGGGGAGCTGTTTTTT. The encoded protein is CASSSKGSNTGELFF.

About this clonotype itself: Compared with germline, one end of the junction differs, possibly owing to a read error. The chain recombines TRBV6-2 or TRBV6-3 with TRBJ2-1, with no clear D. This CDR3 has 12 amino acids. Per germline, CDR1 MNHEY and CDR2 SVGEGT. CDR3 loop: CASSYYHNEQFF. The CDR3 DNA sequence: TGTGCCAGCAGCTACTACCACAATGAGCAGTTCTTC.

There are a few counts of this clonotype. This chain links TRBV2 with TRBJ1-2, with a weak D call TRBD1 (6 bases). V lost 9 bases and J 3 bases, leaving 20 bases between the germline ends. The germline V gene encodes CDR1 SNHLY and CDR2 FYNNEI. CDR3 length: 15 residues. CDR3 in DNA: TGTGCCAGAGACGAGAGAGGGGCAGGGGACTATGGCTACACCTTC. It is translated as CARDERGAGDYGYTF. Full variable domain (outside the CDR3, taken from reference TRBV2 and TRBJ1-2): EPEVTQTPSHQVTQMGQEVILRCVPISNHLYFYWYRQILGQKVEFLVSFYNNEISEKSEIFDDQFSVERPDGSNFTLKIRSTKLEDSAMYFCARDERGAGDYGYTFGSGTRLTVV.

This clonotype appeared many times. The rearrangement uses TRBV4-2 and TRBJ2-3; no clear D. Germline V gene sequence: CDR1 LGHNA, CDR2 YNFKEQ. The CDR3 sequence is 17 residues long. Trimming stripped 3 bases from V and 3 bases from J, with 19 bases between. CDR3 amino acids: CASSQARHGAQTDTQYF. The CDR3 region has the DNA TGTGCCAGCAGCCAGGCCCGACATGGAGCCCAAACAGATACGCAGTATTTT.

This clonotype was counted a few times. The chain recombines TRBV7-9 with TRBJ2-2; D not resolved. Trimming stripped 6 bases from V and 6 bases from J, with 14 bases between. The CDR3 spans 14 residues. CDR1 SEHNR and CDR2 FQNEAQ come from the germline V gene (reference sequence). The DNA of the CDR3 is TGTGCCAGCAGACCGAATACTGTTCCCGGGGAGCTGTTTTTT. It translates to CASRPNTVPGELFF.

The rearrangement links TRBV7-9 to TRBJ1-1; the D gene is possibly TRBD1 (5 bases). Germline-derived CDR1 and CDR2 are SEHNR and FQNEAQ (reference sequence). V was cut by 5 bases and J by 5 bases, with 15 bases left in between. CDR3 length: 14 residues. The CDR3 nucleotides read TGTGCCAGCAGCGCTGGGGGAGTTGGGACTGAAGCTTTCTTT. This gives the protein CASSAGGVGTEAFF.

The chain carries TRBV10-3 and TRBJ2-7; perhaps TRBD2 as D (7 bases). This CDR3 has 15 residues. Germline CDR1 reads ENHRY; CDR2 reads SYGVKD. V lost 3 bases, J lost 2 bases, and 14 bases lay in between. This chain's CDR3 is CAISEGGVLPYEQYV. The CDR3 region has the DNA TGTGCCATCAGTGAAGGGGGGGTCCTCCCCTACGAGCAGTACGTC.